This passage covers 5 T cell receptor beta chains from one sample sequenced in a study of shared clonotypes between healthy human individuals. Method: immunoSEQ multiplex PCR; TCRdb's copy keeps in-frame clones and lacks some. The table records a few million clones, approximately 92% of them present only once. The specimen was naive CD4+ T cells sorted from blood. The subset was: CD45RA+ positively selected. These receptors were collected from a man between 18 and 35 years old in good health.

This clone was observed a few times. This chain links TRBV6-1 with TRBJ1-5; D ambiguous. The germline gives CDR1 MNHNS, CDR2 SASEGT. Trimming pared 7 bases from V and 2 bases from J, leaving 3 bases between. The CDR3 extends over 11 amino acids. The CDR3 protein is CASNGNQPQHF. CDR3 in DNA: TGTGCCAGCAACGGCAATCAGCCCCAGCATTTT.

Details on this clone: This sample also contains other DNA sequences that code for the same CDR3. This sequence joins TRBV30 and TRBJ1-6; TRBD1 matches at 8 bases. The germline gives CDR1 GTSNPN, CDR2 SVGIG (reference sequence). There are 15 residues in the CDR3. Trimming at V came to 3 bases and at J to 4 bases, leaving 5 bases not matched to a gene. The CDR3: CAWRNRDRYNSPLHF. The CDR3 DNA reads as TGTGCCTGGAGAAACCGGGACAGGTATAATTCACCCCTCCACTTT.

V is TRBV6-5 and J is TRBJ2-7; D is uncertain. Trimming took off 5 bases at V and 3 bases at J, with 11 bases between the two ends. CDR3 length: 13 amino acids. From germline, CDR1 is MNHEY and CDR2 SVGAGI. CDR3 region: CASSTRQYYEQYF. For the CDR3, the DNA is TGTGCCAGCAGTACAAGGCAGTACTACGAGCAGTACTTC.

This clone has just one count. The V and J genes are TRBV5-1 and TRBJ1-1, with TRBD1 as a possible D gene (6 bases). Germline V CDR1 and CDR2: SGHRS, YFSETQ. V lost 4 bases and J lost 0, with 13 bases in between. This CDR3 is 15 amino acids long. The CDR3 loop reads CASSQGGQLNTEAFF. The CDR3 region has the DNA TGCGCCAGCAGCCAAGGCGGACAGCTGAACACTGAAGCTTTCTTT. The full variable domain, completed using reference TRBV5-1 and TRBJ1-1, is KAGVTQTPRYLIKTRGQQVTLSCSPISGHRSVSWYQQTPGQGLQFLFEYFSETQRNKGNFPGRFSGRQFSNSRSEMNVSTLELGDSALYLCASSQGGQLNTEAFFGQGTRLTVV.

J is TRBJ2-7 and V is TRBV6-1; 9 bases fit TRBD2. The CDR3 consists of 16 residues. Germline CDR1 and CDR2: MNHNS and SASEGT. With V trimmed by 3 bases and J by 2 bases, 8 bases remained unmatched. The CDR3 loop is CASSDHLTSGTYEQYF. Written as DNA, the CDR3 is TGTGCCAGCAGTGATCATTTGACTAGCGGTACCTACGAGCAGTACTTC.